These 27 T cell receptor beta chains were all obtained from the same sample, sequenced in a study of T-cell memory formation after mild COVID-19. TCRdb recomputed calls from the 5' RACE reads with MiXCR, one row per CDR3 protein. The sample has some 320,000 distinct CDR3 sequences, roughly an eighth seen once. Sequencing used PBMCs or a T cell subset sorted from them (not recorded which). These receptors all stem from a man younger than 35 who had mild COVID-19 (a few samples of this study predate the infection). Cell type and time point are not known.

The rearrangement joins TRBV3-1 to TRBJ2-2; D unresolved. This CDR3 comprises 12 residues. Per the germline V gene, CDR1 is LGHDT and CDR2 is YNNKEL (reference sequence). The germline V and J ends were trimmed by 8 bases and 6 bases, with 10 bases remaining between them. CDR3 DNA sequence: TGTGCCAGCCAGATCGGAGCCGGGGAGCTGTTTTTT. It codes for CASQIGAGELFF.

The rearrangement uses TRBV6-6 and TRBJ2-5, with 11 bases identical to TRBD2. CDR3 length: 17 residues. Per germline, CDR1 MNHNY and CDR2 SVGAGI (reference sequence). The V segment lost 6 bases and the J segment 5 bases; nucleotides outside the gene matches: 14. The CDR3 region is CASRPGLAGPRRETQYF. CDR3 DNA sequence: TGTGCCAGCAGACCTGGACTAGCGGGCCCCCGGCGGGAGACCCAGTACTTC.

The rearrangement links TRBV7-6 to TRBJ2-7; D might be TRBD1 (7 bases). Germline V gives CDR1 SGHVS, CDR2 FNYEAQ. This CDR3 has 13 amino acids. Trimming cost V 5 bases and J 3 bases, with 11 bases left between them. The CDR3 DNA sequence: TGTGCCAGCAGCCGCGGGACAGACTACGAGCAGTACTTC. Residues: CASSRGTDYEQYF.

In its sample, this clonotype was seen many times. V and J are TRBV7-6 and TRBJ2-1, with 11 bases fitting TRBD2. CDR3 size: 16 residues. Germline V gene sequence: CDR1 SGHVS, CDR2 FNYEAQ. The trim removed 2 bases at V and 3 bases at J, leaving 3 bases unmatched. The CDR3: CASSLLSGGGYNEQFF. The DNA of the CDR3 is TGTGCCAGCAGCTTACTTAGCGGGGGGGGCTACAATGAGCAGTTCTTC.

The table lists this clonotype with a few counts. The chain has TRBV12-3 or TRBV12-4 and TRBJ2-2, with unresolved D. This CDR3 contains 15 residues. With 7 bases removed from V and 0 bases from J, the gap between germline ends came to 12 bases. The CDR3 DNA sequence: TGTGCCAGCACCCCCTCGGGCCCGAACACCGGGGAGCTGTTTTTT. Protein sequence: CASTPSGPNTGELFF.

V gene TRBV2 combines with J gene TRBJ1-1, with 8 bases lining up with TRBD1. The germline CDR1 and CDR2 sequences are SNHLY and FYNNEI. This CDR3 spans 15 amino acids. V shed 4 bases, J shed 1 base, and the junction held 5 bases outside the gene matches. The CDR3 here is CASSGQGLGNTEAFF. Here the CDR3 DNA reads TGTGCCAGCAGTGGACAGGGGCTCGGGAACACTGAAGCTTTCTTT.

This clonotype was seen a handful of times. The CDR3 reads CASSTLPAGEAFF. CDR3 coding DNA: TGTGCCAGCAGTACTCTGCCTGCGGGTGAAGCTTTCTTT. J is TRBJ1-1 and V is TRBV12-3 or TRBV12-4; no firm D call. The V and J ends lost 5 bases and 7 bases respectively, with 14 bases between them. CDR3 length equals 13 residues.

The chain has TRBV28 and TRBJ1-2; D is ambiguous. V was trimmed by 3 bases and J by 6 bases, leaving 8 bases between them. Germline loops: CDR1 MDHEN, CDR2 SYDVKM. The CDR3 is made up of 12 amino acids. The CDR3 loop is CASSFDTHGYTF. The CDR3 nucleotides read TGTGCCAGCAGTTTTGACACCCATGGCTACACCTTC.

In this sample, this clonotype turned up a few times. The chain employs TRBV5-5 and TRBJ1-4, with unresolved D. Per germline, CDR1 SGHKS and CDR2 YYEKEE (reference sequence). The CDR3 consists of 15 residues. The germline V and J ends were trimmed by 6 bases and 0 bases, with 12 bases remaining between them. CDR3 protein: CASTHGPATNEKLFF. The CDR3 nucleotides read TGTGCCAGCACCCACGGGCCCGCAACTAATGAAAAACTGTTTTTT.

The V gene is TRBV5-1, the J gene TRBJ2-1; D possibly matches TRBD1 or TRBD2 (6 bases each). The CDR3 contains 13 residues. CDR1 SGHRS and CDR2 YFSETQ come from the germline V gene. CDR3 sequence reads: CVSSVGGSGEQFF. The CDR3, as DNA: TGCGTCTCCAGCGTGGGGGGCTCGGGTGAGCAGTTCTTC. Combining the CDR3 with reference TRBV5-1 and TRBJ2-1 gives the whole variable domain KAGVTQTPRYLIKTRGQQVTLSCSPISGHRSVSWYQQTPGQGLQFLFEYFSETQRNKGNFPGRFSGRQFSNSRSEMNVSTLELGDSALYLCVSSVGGSGEQFFGPGTRLTVL.

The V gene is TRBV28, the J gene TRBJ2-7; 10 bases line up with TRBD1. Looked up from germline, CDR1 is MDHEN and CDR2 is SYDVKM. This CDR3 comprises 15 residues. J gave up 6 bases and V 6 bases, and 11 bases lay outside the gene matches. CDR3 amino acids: CASRDGTGAPREQYV. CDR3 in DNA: TGTGCCAGCAGAGACGGGACAGGGGCACCCCGCGAGCAGTACGTC.

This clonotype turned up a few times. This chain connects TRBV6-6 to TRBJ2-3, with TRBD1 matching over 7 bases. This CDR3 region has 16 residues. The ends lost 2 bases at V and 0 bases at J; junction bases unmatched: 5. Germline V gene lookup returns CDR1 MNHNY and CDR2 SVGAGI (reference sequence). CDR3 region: CASSYGTEQSTDTQYF. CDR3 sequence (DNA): TGTGCCAGCAGTTACGGGACAGAACAAAGCACAGATACGCAGTATTTT.

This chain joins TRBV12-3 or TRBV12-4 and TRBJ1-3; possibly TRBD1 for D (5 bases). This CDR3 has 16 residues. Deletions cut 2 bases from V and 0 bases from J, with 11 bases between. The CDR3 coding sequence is TGTGCCAGCAGTTTATCACAACAGGCCTCTGGAAACACCATATATTTT. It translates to CASSLSQQASGNTIYF.

CDR3 nucleotides: TGTGCCAGCAGTGTGGACAGAGGAAACACCATATATTTT. It yields the protein CASSVDRGNTIYF. The J gene is TRBJ1-3, the V gene TRBV6-5, with D maybe TRBD1 (6 bases). V was pared by 5 bases and J by 4 bases, with 9 bases between. The germline gives CDR1 MNHEY, CDR2 SVGAGI. This CDR3 has 13 residues.

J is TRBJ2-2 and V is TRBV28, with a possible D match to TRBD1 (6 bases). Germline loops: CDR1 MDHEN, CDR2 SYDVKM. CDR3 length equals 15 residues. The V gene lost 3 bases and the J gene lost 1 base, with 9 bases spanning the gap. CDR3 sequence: CASSFGQLNTGELFF. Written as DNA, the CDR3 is TGTGCCAGCAGTTTCGGACAGCTGAACACCGGGGAGCTGTTTTTT. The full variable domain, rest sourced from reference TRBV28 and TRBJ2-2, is DVKVTQSSRYLVKRTGEKVFLECVQDMDHENMFWYRQDPGLGLRLIYFSYDVKMKEKGDIPEGYSVSREKKERFSLILESASTNQTSMYLCASSFGQLNTGELFFGEGSRLTVL.

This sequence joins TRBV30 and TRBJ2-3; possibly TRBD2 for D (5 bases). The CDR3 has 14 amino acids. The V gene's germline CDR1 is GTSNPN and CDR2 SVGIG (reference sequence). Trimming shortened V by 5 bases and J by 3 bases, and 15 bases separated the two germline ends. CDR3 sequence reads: CAWGSGVGTDTQYF. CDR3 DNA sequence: TGTGCCTGGGGGAGTGGGGTGGGGACAGATACGCAGTATTTT.

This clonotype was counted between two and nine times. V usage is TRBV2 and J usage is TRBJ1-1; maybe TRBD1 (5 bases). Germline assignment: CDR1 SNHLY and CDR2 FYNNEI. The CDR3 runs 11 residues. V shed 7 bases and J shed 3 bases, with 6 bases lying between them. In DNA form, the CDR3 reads TGTGCCAGCATGGGGCACACTGAAGCTTTCTTT. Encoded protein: CASMGHTEAFF.

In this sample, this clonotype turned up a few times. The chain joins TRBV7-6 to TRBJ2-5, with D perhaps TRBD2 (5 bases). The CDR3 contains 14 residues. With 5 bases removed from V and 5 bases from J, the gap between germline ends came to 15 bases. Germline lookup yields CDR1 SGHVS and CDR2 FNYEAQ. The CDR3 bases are TGTGCCAGCAGCGGCCCGACGGGATTGGAGACCCAGTACTTC. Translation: CASSGPTGLETQYF.

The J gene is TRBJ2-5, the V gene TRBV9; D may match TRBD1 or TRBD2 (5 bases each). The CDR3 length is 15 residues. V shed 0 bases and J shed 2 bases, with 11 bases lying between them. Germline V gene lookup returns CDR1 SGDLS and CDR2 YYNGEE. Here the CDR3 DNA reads TGTGCCAGCAGCGTAGTGTGGGGGTCTCAAGAGACCCAGTACTTC. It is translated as CASSVVWGSQETQYF.

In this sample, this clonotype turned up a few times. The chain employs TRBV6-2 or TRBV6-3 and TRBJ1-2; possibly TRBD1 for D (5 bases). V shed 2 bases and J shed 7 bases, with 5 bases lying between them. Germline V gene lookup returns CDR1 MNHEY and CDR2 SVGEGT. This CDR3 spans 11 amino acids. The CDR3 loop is CASSYQGGYTF. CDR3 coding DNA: TGTGCCAGCAGTTACCAGGGTGGCTACACCTTC.

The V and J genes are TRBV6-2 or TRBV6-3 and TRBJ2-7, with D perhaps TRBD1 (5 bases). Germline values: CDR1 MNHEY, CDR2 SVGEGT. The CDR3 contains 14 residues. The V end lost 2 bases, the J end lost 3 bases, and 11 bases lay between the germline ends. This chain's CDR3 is CASSYDGQGYEQYF. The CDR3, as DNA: TGTGCCAGCAGTTACGACGGTCAGGGCTACGAGCAGTACTTC.

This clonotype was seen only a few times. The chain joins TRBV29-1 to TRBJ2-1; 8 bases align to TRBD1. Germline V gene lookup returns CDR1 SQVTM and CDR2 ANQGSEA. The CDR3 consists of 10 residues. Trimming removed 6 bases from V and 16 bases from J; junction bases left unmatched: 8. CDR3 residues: CSVGQGVKFF. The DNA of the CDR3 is TGCAGCGTAGGACAGGGAGTAAAATTCTTC.

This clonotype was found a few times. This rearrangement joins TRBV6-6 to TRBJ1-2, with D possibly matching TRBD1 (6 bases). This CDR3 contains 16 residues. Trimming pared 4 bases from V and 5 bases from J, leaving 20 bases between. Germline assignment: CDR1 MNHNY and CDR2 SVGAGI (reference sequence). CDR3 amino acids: CASSSRGGGGLYGYTF. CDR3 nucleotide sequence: TGTGCCAGCAGTTCCCGCGGCGGGGGCGGGTTATATGGCTACACCTTC.

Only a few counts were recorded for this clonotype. This CDR3 reads CASRDRASRGPDSPLHF. The CDR3 DNA sequence: TGTGCCAGCAGGGACCGAGCGAGCAGGGGGCCTGATTCACCCCTCCACTTT. The chain combines TRBV6-6 with TRBJ1-6; 8 nucleotides match TRBD1. V lost 6 bases, J lost 8 bases, and 15 bases stayed unmatched. This CDR3 has 17 amino acids. CDR1 and CDR2 (germline): MNHNY, SVGAGI (reference sequence).

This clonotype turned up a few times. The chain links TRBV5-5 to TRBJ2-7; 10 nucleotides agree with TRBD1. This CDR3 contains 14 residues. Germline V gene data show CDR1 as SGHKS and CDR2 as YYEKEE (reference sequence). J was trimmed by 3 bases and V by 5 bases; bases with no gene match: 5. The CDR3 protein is CASSRGQGVYEQYV. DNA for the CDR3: TGTGCCAGCAGTCGAGGACAGGGGGTCTACGAGCAGTACGTC.

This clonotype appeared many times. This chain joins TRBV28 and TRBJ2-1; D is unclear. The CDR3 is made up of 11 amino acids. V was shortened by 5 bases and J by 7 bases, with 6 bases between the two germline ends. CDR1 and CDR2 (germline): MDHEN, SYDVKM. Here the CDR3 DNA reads TGTGCCAGCAGTGTCCAGAATGAGCAGTTCTTC. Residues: CASSVQNEQFF.

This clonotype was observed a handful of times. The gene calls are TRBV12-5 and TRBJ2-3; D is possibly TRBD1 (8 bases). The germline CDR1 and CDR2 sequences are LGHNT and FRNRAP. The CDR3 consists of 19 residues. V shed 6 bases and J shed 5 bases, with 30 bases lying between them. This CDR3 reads CASGPVPQRDRTLLDTQYF. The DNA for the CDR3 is TGTGCTAGTGGACCGGTCCCCCAGCGGGACAGGACGTTACTAGATACGCAGTATTTT.